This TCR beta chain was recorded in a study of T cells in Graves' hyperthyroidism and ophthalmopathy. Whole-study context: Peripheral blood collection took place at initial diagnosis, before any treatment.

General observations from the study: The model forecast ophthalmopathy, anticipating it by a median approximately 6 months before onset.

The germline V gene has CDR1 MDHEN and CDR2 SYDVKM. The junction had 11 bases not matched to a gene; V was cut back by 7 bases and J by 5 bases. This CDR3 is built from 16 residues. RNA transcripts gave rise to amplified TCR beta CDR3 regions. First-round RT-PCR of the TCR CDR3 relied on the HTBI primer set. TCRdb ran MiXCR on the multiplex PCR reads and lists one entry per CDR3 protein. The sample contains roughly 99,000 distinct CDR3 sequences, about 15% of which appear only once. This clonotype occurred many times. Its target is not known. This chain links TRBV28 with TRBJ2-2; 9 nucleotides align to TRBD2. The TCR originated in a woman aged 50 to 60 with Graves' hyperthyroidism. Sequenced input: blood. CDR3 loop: CASTTLRGRVTGELFF. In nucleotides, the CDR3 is TGTGCCAGCACCACCCTACGCGGGAGGGTGACCGGGGAGCTGTTTTTT.